This entry features one TCR beta chain sequence. In the source study's methods: Nucleated cell number was recorded as an estimate derived from reference gene primer amplification. Clones were read by immunoSEQ multiplex PCR, and TCRdb kept only the in-frame ones, dropping some. The V and J calls and clone size come from that table; D and trimming were worked out from the DNA. The table lists about 160,000 clones, roughly 88% of them singletons. The CDR3 length is 17 residues. V dropped 4 bases and J dropped 1; count of bases not matched to a gene: 9. Germline CDR1 MNHGY, CDR2 SAAAGT. Clinical histories supplied by participants themselves formed the basis of cohort assignment. Symptom resolution, clearance, or two negative PCRs marked donors in Cohort 3 as recovered. This specimen belongs to a study of blood T cell repertoires in COVID-19.

What was sequenced was PBMCs or T cells enriched from blood (not recorded which). The chain employs TRBV6-8 and TRBJ2-7; 11 bases line up with TRBD2. The TCR comes from a woman aged 45-59 years who had recovered from COVID-19. The CDR3 region is CASSSSGTSGTSYEQYF. The CDR3, as DNA: TGTGCCAGCAGTTCTTCCGGGACTAGCGGCACTTCCTACGAGCAGTACTTC.